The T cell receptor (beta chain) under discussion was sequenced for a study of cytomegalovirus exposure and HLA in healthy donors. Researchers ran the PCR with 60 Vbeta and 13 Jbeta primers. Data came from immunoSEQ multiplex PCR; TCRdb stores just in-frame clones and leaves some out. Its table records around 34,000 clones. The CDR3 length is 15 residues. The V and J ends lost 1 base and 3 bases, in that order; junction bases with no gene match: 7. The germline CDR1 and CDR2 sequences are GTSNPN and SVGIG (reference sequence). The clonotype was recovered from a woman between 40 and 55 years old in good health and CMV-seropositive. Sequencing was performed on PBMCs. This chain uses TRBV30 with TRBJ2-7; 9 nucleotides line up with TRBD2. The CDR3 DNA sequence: TGTGCCTGGAGTGGGCTAGCGGGACGGATCTACGAGCAGTACTTC. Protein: CAWSGLAGRIYEQYF.